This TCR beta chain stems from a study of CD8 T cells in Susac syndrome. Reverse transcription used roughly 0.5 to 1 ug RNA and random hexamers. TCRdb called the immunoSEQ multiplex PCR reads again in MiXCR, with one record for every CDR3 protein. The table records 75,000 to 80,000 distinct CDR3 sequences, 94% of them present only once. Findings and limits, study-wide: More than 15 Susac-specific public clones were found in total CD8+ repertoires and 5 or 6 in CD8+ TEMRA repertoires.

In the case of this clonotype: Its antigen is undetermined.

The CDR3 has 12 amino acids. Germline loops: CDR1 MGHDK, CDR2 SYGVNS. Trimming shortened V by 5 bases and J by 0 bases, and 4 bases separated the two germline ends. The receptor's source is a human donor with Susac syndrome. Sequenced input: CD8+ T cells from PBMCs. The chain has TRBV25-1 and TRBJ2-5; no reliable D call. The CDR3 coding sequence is TGTGCCAGCAGTTTCTACCAAGAGACCCAGTACTTC. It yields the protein CASSFYQETQYF.